Sequencing of this T cell receptor beta chain was carried out in a study of blood T cell repertoires in COVID-19. The overall study: Material from acute and convalescent COVID-19 was sourced from the United States, Italy and Spain. T cells, B-cell-depleted T cells, or PBMCs supplied cDNA or gDNA.

Deletions cut 3 bases from V and 7 bases from J, with 13 bases between. Germline V gene sequence: CDR1 LNHNV, CDR2 YYDKDF (reference sequence). This CDR3 comprises 15 residues. Study processing details: Amplifying reference gene primers gave estimates of nucleated cell counts. Assay used: immunoSEQ multiplex PCR; TCRdb lists only in-frame clones, some missing. D and trimming were read from the DNA, whereas the V and J calls and clone size are those reported in that table. The sample shows approximately 200,000 clones, almost 90% of them seen only once. Sequencing input: peripheral blood. This clonotype was sampled from a man between 18 and 29 years old with active or convalescent COVID-19. The rearrangement uses TRBV15 and TRBJ1-6; D is possibly TRBD1 (5 bases). The DNA for the CDR3 is TGTGCCACCAGCAGGGAAGACAGACAGAATTCACCCCTCCACTTT. Residues: CATSREDRQNSPLHF.